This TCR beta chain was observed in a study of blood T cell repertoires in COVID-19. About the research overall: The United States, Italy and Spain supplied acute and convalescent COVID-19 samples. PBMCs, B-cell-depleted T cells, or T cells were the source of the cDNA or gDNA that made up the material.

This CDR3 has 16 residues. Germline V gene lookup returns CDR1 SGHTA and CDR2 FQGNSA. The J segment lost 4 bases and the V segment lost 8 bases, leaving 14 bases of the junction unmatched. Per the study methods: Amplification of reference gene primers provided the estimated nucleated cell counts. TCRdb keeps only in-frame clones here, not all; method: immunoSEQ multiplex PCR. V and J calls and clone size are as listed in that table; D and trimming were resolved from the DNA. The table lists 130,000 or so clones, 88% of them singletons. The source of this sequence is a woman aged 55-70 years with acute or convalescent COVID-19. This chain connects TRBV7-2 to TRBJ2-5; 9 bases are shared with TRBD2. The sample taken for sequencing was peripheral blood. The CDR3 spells CASRSRAGGLLETQYF. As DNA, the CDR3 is TGTGCCAGCCGGTCTCGAGCGGGGGGCCTTTTAGAGACCCAGTACTTC.